This T cell receptor (beta chain) was identified during a study of blood T cell repertoires in COVID-19. Study information: The cDNA or gDNA used as material had been derived from T cells, B-cell-depleted T cells, or PBMCs.

Only in-frame clones appear in the TCRdb table, and some are missing; sequencing was by immunoSEQ multiplex PCR. Of about 230,000 clones detected, roughly 80% appear once; the ten largest clones hold approximately 2.5%. The CDR3 has 15 amino acids. With V trimmed by 4 bases and J by 7 bases, 7 bases remained unmatched. Germline lookup yields CDR1 SGHRS and CDR2 YFSETQ. The sequence came from a woman in her 70s with active or convalescent COVID-19. The chain recombines TRBV5-1 with TRBJ2-1; TRBD1 agrees at 11 bases. The specimen was peripheral blood. The DNA for the CDR3 is TGCGCCAGCAGCCCCGGGACAGGGGGTGGGAATGAGCAGTTCTTC. Its translation: CASSPGTGGGNEQFF.